A single T cell receptor (beta chain) is shown here with its context. This entry is derived from a study of blood T cell repertoires in COVID-19. Study overall: The United States, Italy and Spain provided the acute and convalescent COVID-19 samples. Sample material is recorded as cDNA or gDNA derived from T cells, B-cell-depleted T cells, or PBMCs.

The length of the CDR3 is 16 residues. V dropped 0 bases and J dropped 0 bases, with 11 bases sitting between them. Looked up from germline, CDR1 is MNHEY and CDR2 is SVGAGI. In the source study's methods: From reference gene primer amplification, estimates of nucleated cell counts were derived. Here immunoSEQ multiplex PCR was the method, and the copy in TCRdb shows in-frame clones only, minus some. That table gives V, J and clone size, and the DNA gave D and trimming. The repertoire holds about 110,000 clones, 89% seen once, with roughly 4.9% in the top ten. The clonotype originates from a man aged 35 to 55 with active or convalescent COVID-19. The material sequenced was peripheral blood. The chain carries TRBV6-5 and TRBJ1-2; D is ambiguous. The CDR3 sequence: CASSYSYWTPNYGYTF. CDR3 nucleotides: TGTGCCAGCAGTTACTCTTATTGGACTCCTAACTATGGCTACACCTTC.